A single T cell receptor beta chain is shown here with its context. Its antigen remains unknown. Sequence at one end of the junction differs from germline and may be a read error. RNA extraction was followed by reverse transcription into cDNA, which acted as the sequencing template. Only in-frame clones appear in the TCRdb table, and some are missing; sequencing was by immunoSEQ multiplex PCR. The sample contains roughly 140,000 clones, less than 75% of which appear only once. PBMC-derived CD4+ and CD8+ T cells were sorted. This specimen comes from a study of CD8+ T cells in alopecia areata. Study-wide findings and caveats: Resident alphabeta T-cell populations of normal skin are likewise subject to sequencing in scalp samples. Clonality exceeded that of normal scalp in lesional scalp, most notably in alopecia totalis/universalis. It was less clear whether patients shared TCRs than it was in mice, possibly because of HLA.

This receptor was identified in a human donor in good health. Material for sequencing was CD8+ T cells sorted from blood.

CDR3 loop: CASHGGVEESQYF. The CDR3 coding sequence is TGCGCCAGCCACGGGGGGGTTGAAGAGTCCCAGTACTTC. The chain employs TRBV10-2 and TRBJ2-5; TRBD2 aligns across 8 bases. The germline V gene encodes CDR1 WSHSY and CDR2 SAAADI. This CDR3 has 13 residues.